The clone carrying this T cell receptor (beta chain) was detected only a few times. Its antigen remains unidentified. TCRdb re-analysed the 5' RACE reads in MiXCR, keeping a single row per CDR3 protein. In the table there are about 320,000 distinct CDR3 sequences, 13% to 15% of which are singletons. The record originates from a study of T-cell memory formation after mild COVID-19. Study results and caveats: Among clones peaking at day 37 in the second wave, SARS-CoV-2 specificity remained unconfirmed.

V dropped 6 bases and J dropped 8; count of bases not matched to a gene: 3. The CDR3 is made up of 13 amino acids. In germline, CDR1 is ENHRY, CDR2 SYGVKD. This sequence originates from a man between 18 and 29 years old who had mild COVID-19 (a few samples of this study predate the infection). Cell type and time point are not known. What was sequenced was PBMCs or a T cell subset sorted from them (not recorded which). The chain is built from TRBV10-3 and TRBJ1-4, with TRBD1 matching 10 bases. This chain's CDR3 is CAIRPTGGEKLFF. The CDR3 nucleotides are TGTGCCATCAGGCCGACAGGGGGCGAAAAACTGTTTTTT.